This T cell receptor (beta chain) derives from a study of blood T cell repertoires in COVID-19. At the level of the study: PBMCs, B-cell-depleted T cells, or T cells provided the cDNA or gDNA that made up the material.

Method: immunoSEQ multiplex PCR; TCRdb's copy keeps in-frame clones and lacks some. The sample has 60,000 to 85,000 clones, nearly 80% seen once. CDR1 and CDR2 from the germline V gene are SGHRS and YFSETQ. There are 16 residues in the CDR3. The J segment lost 8 bases and the V segment lost 6 bases, leaving 16 bases of the junction unmatched. The V and J genes are TRBV5-1 and TRBJ2-1; 8 bases are a match to TRBD2. Sequencing was done on a sample of peripheral blood. This TCR was recovered from a woman in her sixties with acute or convalescent COVID-19. CDR3: CASTLGGATIQHEQFF. The CDR3 DNA is TGCGCCAGCACCCTCGGGGGGGCCACAATTCAGCATGAGCAGTTCTTC.